This T cell receptor beta chain was recorded in a study of neurological immune-mediated disorders. As to time point: longitudinal time-point 3. From the 5' RACE reads, TCRdb called clonotypes with MiXCR, one entry per CDR3 protein. The sample records 93,000 or so distinct CDR3 sequences, approximately 10% being singletons. This clonotype was counted many times. The germline V gene has CDR1 DFQATT and CDR2 SNEGSKA (reference sequence). The CDR3 loop spans 13 amino acids. With V trimmed by 3 bases and J by 4 bases, 2 bases remained unmatched. This chain connects TRBV20-1 to TRBJ1-1; TRBD1 aligns across 10 bases. The clonotype originates from a female donor with HTLV-1-associated myelopathy (HAM/TSP). Input material: PBMCs. CDR3 DNA: TGCAGTGCTAGTTGGGACAGGGGCACTGAAGCTTTCTTT. Translating it yields CSASWDRGTEAFF.